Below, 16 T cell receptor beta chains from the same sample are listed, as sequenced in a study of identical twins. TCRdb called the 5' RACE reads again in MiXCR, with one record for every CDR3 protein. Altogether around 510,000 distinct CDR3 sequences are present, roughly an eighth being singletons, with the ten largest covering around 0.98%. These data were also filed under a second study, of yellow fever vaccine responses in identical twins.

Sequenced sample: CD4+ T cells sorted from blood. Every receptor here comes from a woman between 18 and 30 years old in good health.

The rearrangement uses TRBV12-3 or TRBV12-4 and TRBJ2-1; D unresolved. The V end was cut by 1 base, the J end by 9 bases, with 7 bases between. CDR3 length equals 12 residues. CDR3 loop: CASSLVLTEQFF. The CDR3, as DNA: TGTGCCAGCAGTTTAGTTCTGACTGAGCAGTTCTTC.

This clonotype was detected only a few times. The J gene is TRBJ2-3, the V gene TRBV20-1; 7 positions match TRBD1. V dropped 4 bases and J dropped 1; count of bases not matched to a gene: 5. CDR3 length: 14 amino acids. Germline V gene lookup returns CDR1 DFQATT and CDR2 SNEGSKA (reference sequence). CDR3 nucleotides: TGCAGTGCTATTTCCGGGACAGGCACAGATACGCAGTATTTT. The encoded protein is CSAISGTGTDTQYF.

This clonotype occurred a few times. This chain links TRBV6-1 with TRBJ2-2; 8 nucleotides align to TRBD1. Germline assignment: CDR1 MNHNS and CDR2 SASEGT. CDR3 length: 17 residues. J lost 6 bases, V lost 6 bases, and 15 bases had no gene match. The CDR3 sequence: CASSHAQGASRSGELFF. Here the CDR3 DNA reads TGTGCCAGCAGCCACGCCCAGGGGGCTTCTAGGTCCGGGGAGCTGTTTTTT.

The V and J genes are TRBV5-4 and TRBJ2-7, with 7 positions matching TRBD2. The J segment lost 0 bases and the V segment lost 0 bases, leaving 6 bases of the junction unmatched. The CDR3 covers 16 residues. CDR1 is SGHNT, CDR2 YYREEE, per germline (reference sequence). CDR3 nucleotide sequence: TGTGCCAGCAGCTTGGCCCAGCGGGGATCCTCCTACGAGCAGTACTTC. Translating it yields CASSLAQRGSSYEQYF.

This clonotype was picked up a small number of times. The CDR3 spells CASSFTRDTGELFF. The DNA for the CDR3 is TGTGCCAGCAGTTTTACCAGGGACACCGGGGAGCTGTTTTTT. The V call is TRBV12-3 or TRBV12-4, the J call TRBJ2-2, with TRBD1 as a possible D gene (5 bases). Trimming left V 3 bases short and J 3 bases short, with 8 bases between. CDR3 length: 14 residues.

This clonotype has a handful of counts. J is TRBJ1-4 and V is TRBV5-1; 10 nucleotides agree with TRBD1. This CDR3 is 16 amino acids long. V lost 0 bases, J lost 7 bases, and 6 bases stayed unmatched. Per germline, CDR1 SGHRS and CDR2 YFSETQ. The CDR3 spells CASSLEVTGGGEKLFF. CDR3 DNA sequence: TGCGCCAGCAGCTTGGAAGTGACAGGGGGCGGTGAAAAACTGTTTTTT.

CDR3 DNA sequence: TGCGCCAGCAGCCCCGACTCAAGACCCGAAGAGACCCAGTACTTC. Translating it yields CASSPDSRPEETQYF. The chain has TRBV5-1 and TRBJ2-5, with D unresolved. This CDR3 is 15 amino acids long. The V gene's germline CDR1 is SGHRS and CDR2 YFSETQ. V dropped 4 bases and J dropped 3 bases, with 16 bases sitting between them.

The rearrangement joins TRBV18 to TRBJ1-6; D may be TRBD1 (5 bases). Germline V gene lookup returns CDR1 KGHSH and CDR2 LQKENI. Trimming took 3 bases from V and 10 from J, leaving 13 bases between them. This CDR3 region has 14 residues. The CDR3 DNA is TGTGCCAGCTCACCTGGGACTTTTCCGTCACCCCTCCACTTT. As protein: CASSPGTFPSPLHF.

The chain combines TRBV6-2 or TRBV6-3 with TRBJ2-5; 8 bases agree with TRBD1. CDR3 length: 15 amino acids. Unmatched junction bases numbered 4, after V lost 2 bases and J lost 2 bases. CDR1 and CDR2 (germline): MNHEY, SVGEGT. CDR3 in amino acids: CASSYQDRVQETQYF. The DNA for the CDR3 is TGTGCCAGCAGTTACCAGGACAGGGTTCAAGAGACCCAGTACTTC.

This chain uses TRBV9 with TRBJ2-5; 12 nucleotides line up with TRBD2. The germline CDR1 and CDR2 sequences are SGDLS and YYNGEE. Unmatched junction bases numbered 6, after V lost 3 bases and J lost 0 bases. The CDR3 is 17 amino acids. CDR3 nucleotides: TGTGCCAGCAGCGCGGCGACTAGCGGGGGATACCAAGAGACCCAGTACTTC. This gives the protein CASSAATSGGYQETQYF.

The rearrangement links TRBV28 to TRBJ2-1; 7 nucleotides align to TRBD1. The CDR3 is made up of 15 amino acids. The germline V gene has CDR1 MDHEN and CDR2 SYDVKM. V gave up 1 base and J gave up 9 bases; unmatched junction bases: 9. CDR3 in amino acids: CASSLLGGVILEQFF. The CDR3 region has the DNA TGTGCCAGCAGTTTATTAGGGGGCGTTATTCTTGAGCAGTTCTTC. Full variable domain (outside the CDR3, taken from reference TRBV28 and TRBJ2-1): DVKVTQSSRYLVKRTGEKVFLECVQDMDHENMFWYRQDPGLGLRLIYFSYDVKMKEKGDIPEGYSVSREKKERFSLILESASTNQTSMYLCASSLLGGVILEQFFGPGTRLTVL.

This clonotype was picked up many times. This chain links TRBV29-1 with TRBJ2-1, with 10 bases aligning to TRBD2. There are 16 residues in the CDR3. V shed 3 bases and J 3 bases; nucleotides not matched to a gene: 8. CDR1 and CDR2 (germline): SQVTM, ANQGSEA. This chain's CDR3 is CSVDPRLAGIYNEQFF. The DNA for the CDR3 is TGCAGCGTTGACCCCCGACTAGCGGGCATCTACAATGAGCAGTTCTTC.

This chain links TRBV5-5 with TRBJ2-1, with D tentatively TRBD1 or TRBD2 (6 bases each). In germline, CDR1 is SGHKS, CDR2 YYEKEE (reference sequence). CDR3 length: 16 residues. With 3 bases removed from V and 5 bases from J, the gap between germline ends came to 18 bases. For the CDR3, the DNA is TGTGCCAGCAGCTGGGGGGTAGGGGGTTGGGACAATGAGCAGTTCTTC. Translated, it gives CASSWGVGGWDNEQFF.

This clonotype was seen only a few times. The chain's CDR3 is CASSIGQGVLGYTF. CDR3 nucleotide sequence: TGTGCCAGCAGCATTGGACAGGGGGTTTTGGGCTACACCTTC. The chain carries TRBV5-5 and TRBJ1-2; 10 bases align to TRBD1. Per germline, CDR1 SGHKS and CDR2 YYEKEE (reference sequence). The CDR3 runs 14 residues. The trim removed 4 bases at V and 8 bases at J, leaving 8 bases unmatched.

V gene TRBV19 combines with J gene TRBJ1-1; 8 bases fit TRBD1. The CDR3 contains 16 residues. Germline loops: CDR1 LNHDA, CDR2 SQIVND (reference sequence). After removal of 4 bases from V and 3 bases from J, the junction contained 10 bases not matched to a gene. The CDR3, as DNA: TGTGCCAGTAGTACAAGGACAGGGTCTGGGGACACTGAAGCTTTCTTT. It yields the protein CASSTRTGSGDTEAFF.

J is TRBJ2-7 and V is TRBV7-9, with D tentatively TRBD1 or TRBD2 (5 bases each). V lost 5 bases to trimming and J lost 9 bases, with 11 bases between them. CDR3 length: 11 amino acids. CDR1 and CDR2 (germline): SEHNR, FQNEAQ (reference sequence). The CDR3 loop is CASSPRDRQYF. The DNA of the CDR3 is TGTGCCAGCAGCCCCCGGGACCGGCAGTACTTC. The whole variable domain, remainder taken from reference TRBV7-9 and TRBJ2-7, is DTGVSQNPRHKITKRGQNVTFRCDPISEHNRLYWYRQTLGQGPEFLTYFQNEAQLEKSRLLSDRFSAERPKGSFSTLEIQRTEQGDSAMYLCASSPRDRQYFGPGTRLTVT.